The 5 T cell receptor beta chains given below trace back to one sample, sequenced in a study of beta chain features in type 1 diabetes. Whole-study results and caveats: Researchers report that Type 1 diabetes patients had moderately but significantly shorter TCRB CDR3s across all four CD4+ subsets.

For these TCRs, the target antigens are not known. The authors reverse transcribed all of the isolated RNA, so sequencing captured expressed TCRB transcripts. The repertoire was sequenced with immunoSEQ multiplex PCR; TCRdb's copy has only in-frame clones and lacks some. The sample holds more than 95,000 clones, 25% to 35% seen once. What was sequenced was central memory CD4+ T cells from blood. These receptors were collected from a woman aged 18-30 years with type 1 diabetes.

This clone appeared a few times. The rearrangement joins TRBV2 to TRBJ2-5; 11 nucleotides match TRBD2. After removal of 7 bases from V and 2 bases from J, the junction contained 6 bases not matched to a gene. Germline V gene data show CDR1 as SNHLY and CDR2 as FYNNEI. CDR3 size: 15 residues. This chain's CDR3 is CASIPRLAGQETQYF. The CDR3 coding sequence is TGTGCCAGCATCCCAAGACTAGCGGGGCAAGAGACCCAGTACTTC.

This clone occurred a few times. The CDR3 DNA reads as TGTGCCAGTTTGGGACAACGGAAGAACACTGAAGCTTTCTTT. It yields the protein CASLGQRKNTEAFF. V is TRBV19 and J is TRBJ1-1; D perhaps matches TRBD1 (6 bases). The germline V and J ends were trimmed by 8 bases and 1 base, with 14 bases remaining between them. Germline CDR1 is LNHDA and CDR2 is SQIVND (reference sequence). The CDR3 is 14 residues long.

This clone occurred a few times. V usage is TRBV27 and J usage is TRBJ2-3; 7 nucleotides line up with TRBD2. The J segment lost 6 bases and the V segment lost 3 bases, leaving 15 bases of the junction unmatched. The CDR3 length is 17 residues. The germline V gene has CDR1 MNHEY and CDR2 SMNVEV (reference sequence). CDR3 nucleotide sequence: TGTGCCAGCAGTTTGAGCGGCCCGGGGAGGGGAGATGATACGCAGTATTTT. Translation gives CASSLSGPGRGDDTQYF.

The chain uses TRBV6-5 and TRBJ2-2; TRBD2 aligns across 11 bases. Germline V gene data show CDR1 as MNHEY and CDR2 as SVGAGI. The CDR3 has 15 amino acids. With V trimmed by 6 bases and J by 8 bases, 8 bases remained unmatched. CDR3 DNA: TGTGCCAGCAGCTCCGGGACTAGCGGAAGGGGGGAGCTGTTTTTT. As protein: CASSSGTSGRGELFF.

In DNA form, the CDR3 reads TGTGCCAGCAGCTTAGGGGGACAGGGGGCCGAGCAGTACGTC. Amino acids: CASSLGGQGAEQYV. The chain employs TRBV7-9 and TRBJ2-7, with 12 bases lining up with TRBD1. Losses at the gene ends were 1 base for V and 6 bases for J; bases not matched to a gene: 1. This CDR3 is 14 amino acids long. The germline V gene has CDR1 SEHNR and CDR2 FQNEAQ (reference sequence).